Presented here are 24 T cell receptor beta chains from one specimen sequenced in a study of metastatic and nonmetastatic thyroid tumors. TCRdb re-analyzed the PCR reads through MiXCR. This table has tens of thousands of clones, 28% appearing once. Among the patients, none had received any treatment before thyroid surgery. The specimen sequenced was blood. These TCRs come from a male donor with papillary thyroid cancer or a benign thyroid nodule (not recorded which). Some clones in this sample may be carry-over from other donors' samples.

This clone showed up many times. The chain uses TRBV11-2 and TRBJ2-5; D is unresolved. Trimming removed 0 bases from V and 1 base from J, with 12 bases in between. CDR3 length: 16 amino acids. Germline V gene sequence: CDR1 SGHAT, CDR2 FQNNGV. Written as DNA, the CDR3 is TGTGCCAGCAGCTTAGAATACTGGGGTCCCCAAGAGACCCAGTACTTC. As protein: CASSLEYWGPQETQYF.

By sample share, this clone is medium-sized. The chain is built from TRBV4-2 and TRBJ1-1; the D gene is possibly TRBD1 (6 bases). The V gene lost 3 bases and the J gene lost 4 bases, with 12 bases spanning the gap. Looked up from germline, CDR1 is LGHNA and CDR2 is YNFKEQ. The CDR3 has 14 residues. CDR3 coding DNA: TGTGCCAGCAGCCAGATCAGGGGAGGCACTGAAGCTTTCTTT. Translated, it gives CASSQIRGGTEAFF.

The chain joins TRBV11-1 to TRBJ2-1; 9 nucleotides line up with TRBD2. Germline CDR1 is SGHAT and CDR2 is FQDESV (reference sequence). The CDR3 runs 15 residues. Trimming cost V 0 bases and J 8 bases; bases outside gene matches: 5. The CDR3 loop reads CASSLALAGVHEQFF. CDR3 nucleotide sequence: TGTGCCAGCAGCTTAGCTTTAGCGGGAGTGCATGAGCAGTTCTTC.

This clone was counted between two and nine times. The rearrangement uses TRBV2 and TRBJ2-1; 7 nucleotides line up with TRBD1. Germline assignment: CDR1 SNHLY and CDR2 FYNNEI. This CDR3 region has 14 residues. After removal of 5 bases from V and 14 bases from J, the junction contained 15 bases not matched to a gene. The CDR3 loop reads CASSIGQESGQKFF. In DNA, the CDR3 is TGTGCCAGCAGTATTGGACAGGAGTCAGGGCAGAAGTTCTTC.

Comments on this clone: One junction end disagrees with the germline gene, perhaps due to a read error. DNA for the CDR3: TGTGCCAGCAGTTCCAGCTCGGGACAATACAATGAGCAGTTGTTC. Protein: CASSSSSGQYNEQLF. The V and J genes are TRBV12-3 or TRBV12-4 and TRBJ2-1, with D possibly being TRBD1 (6 bases). The length of the CDR3 is 15 residues.

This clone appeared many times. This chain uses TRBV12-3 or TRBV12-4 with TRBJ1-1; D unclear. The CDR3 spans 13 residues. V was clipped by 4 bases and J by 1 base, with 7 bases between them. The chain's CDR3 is CASSYRGNTEAFF. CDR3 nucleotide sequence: TGTGCCAGCAGTTATCGGGGGAACACTGAAGCTTTCTTT.

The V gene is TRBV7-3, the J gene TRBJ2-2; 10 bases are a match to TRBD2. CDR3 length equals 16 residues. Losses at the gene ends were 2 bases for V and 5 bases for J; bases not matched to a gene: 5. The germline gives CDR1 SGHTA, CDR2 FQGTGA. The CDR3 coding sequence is TGTGCCAGCAGCTTATTAAGCGGGAGGGGTACCGGGGAGCTGTTTTTT. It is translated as CASSLLSGRGTGELFF.

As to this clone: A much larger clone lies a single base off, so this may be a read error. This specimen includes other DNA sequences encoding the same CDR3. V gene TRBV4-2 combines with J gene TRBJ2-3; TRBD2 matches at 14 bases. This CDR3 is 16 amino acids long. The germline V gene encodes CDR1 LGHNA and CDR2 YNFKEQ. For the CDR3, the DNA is TGTGCCAGCAGCCAAGTCGAGACTAGCGGGAGGGATACACAGTATTTT. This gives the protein CASSQVETSGRDTQYF.

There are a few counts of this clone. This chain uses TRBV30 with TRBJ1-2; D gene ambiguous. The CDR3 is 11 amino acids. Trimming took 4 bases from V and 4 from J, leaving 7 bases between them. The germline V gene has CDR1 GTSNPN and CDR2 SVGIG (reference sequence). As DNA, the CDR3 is TGTGCCTGGATGGGATCCTATGGCTACACCTTC. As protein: CAWMGSYGYTF. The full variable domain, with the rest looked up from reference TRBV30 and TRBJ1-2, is SQTIHQWPATLVQPVGSPLSLECTVEGTSNPNLYWYRQAAGRGLQLLFYSVGIGQISSEVPQNLSASRPQDRQFILSSKKLLLSDSGFYLCAWMGSYGYTFGSGTRLTVV.

CDR3 amino acids: CASSQWRDHLSGEQYF. The CDR3 bases are TGCGCCAGCAGCCAATGGAGGGACCACCTCTCGGGCGAGCAGTACTTC. The chain uses TRBV4-1 and TRBJ2-7; D perhaps matches TRBD2 (6 bases). This CDR3 has 16 residues. Germline CDR1 and CDR2: MGHRA and YSYEKL. Trimming cost V 2 bases and J 6 bases, with 20 bases left between them.

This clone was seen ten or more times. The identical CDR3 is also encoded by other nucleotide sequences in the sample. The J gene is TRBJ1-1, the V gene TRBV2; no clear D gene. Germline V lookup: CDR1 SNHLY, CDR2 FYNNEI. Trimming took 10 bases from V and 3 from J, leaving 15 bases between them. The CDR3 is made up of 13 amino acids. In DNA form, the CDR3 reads TGTGCCACAAGACGGGGAGAGGACACTGAAGCTTTCTTT. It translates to CATRRGEDTEAFF.

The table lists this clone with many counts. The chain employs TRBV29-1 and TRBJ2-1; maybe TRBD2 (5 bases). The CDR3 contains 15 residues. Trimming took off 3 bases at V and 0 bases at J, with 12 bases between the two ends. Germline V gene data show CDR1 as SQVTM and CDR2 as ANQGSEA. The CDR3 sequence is CSVDGSGSSYNEQFF. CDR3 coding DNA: TGCAGCGTTGATGGGTCGGGGAGCTCCTACAATGAGCAGTTCTTC.

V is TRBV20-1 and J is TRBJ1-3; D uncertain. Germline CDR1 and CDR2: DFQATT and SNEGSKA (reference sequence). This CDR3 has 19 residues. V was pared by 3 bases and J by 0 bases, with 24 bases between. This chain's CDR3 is CSASGIRGPSASSGNTIYF. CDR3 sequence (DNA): TGCAGTGCTAGCGGTATTCGAGGACCCAGCGCAAGCTCTGGAAACACCATATATTTT.

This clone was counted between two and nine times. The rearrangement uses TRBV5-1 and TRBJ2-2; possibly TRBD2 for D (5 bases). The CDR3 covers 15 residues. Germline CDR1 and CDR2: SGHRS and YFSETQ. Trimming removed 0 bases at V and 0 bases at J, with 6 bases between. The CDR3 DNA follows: TGCGCCAGCAGCTTGGTCGGGACGAACACCGGGGAGCTGTTTTTT. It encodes CASSLVGTNTGELFF.

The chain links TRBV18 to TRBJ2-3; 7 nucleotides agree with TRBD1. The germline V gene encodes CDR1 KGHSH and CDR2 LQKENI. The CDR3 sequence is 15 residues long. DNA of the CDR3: TGTACAAGCTCAAAGGACAGGCTGGTCGCATATACGCAGTATTTT. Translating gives CTSSKDRLVAYTQYF.

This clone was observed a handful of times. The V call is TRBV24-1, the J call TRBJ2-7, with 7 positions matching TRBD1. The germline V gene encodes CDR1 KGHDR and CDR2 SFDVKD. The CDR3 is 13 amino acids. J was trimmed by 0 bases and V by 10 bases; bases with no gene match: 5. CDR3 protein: CATGDSISYEQYF. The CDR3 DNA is TGTGCCACGGGGGACAGCATCTCCTACGAGCAGTACTTC.

The CDR3 spells CASRKGQGASEPSV. The CDR3 coding sequence is TGTGCCAGCAGAAAGGGACAGGGGGCCTCCGAGCCGTCCGTC. The gene calls are TRBV27 and TRBJ2-7; TRBD1 agrees at 12 bases. Germline V gives CDR1 MNHEY, CDR2 SMNVEV (reference sequence). CDR3 length: 14 amino acids.

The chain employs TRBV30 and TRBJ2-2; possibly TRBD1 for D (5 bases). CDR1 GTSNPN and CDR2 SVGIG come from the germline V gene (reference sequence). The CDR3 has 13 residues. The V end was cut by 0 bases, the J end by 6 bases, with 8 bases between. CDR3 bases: TGTGCCTGGAGTGTACAGGTGGCCGGGGAGCTGTTTTTT. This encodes CAWSVQVAGELFF.

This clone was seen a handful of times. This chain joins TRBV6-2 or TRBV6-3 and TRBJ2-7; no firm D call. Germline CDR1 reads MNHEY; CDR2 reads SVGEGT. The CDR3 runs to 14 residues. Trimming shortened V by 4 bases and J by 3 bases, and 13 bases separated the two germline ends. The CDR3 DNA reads TGTGCCAGCAGTTTTCCGAGGCAGAACTACGAGCAGTACTTC. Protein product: CASSFPRQNYEQYF.

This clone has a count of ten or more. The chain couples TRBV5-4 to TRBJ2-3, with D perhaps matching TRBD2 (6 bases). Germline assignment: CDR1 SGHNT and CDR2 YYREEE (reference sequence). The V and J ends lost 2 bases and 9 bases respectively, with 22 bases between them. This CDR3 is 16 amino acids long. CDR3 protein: CASSFVQLRSGGTQYF. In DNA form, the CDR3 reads TGTGCCAGCAGCTTTGTTCAGCTCAGGTCCGGGGGAACGCAGTATTTT.

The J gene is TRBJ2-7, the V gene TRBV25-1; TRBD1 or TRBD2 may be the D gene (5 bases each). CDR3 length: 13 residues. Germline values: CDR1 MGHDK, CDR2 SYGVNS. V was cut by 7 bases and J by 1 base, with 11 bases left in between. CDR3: CASTLGVSYEQYF. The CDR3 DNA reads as TGTGCCAGCACACTGGGGGTTTCCTACGAGCAGTACTTC.

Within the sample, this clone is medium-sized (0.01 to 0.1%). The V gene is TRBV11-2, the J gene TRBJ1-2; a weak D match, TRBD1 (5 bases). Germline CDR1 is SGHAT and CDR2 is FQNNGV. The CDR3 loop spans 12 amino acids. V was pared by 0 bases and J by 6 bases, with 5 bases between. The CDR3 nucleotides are TGTGCCAGCAGCTTAGAAGGGGATGGCTACACCTTC. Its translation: CASSLEGDGYTF.

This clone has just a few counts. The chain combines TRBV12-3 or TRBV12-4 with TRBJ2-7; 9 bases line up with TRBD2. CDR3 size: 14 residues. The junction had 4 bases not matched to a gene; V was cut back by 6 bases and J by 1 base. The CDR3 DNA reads TGTGCCAGCAGCGATAGCGGGAGATCCTACGAGCAGTACTTC. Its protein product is CASSDSGRSYEQYF.

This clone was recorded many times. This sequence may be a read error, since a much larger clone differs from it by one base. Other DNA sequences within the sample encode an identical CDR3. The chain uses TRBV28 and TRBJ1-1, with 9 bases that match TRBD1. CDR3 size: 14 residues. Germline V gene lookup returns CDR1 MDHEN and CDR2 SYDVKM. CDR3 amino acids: CASSPGQGGTEAFF. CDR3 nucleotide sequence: TGTGCCAGCAGCCCGGGACAGGGAGGTACTGAAGCCTTCTTT.